Each of the 6 T cell receptor beta chains below was sequenced from the same sample in a study of identical twins (dated by TCRdb to the mid-2010s). Libraries came from 5' RACE. Sequencing was carried out with an Illumina HiSeq 2000. TCRdb redid the processing of the public reads, applying fastp at Q25 and MiXCR, and retained in-frame beta chains. Under each unique CDR3 protein, matching rows form one entry showing the most common genes and DNA. Across this sample there are hundreds of thousands of distinct CDR3 sequences, with roughly 6% seen only once. 1.5% to 2% of the sample lies in the top ten. Sequencing was done on a sample of naive T cells sorted from blood. The meaning of the sample's cell subset or site label: cells isolated with a human naive T-cell isolation kit. These receptors came from a man younger than 30 in good health.

This clonotype appeared a few times. J is TRBJ2-1 and V is TRBV3-1; D ambiguous. The germline V gene encodes CDR1 LGHDT and CDR2 YNNKEL (reference sequence). The CDR3 has 12 residues. Trimming took off 1 base at V and 12 bases at J, with 10 bases between the two ends. Written as DNA, the CDR3 is TGTGCCAGCAGCCAAGGTCTGGTAGGGCAGTTCTTC. It encodes CASSQGLVGQFF.

This clonotype was recorded many times. V gene TRBV12-3 or TRBV12-4 combines with J gene TRBJ1-3; D is uncertain. Trimming removed 7 bases from V and 2 bases from J, with 6 bases in between. The CDR3 length is 12 residues. Here the CDR3 DNA reads TGTGCCAGCAAACCCCCTGGAAACACCATATATTTT. It specifies CASKPPGNTIYF.

This chain links TRBV3-1 with TRBJ1-2, with no clear D. The V end lost 1 base, the J end lost 0 bases, and 15 bases lay between the germline ends. CDR1 is LGHDT and CDR2 is YNNKEL in the germline V gene (reference sequence). The CDR3 contains 17 residues. CDR3 in DNA: TGTGCCAGCAGCCAAGGAAGGATGGGCTTTACTAACTATGGCTACACCTTC. It encodes CASSQGRMGFTNYGYTF. Drawing the rest from reference TRBV3-1 and TRBJ1-2, the complete variable domain is DTAVSQTPKYLVTQMGNDKSIKCEQNLGHDTMYWYKQDSKKFLKIMFSYNNKELIINETVPNRFSPKSPDKAHLNLHINSLELGDSAVYFCASSQGRMGFTNYGYTFGSGTRLTVV.

This clonotype was counted ten times or more. This rearrangement joins TRBV27 to TRBJ1-1; D is ambiguous. The CDR3 runs to 13 residues. The germline CDR1 and CDR2 sequences are MNHEY and SMNVEV (reference sequence). V was clipped by 6 bases and J by 3 bases, with 11 bases between them. The CDR3, as DNA: TGTGCCAGCAGACTTAAAAGCCACACTGAAGCTTTCTTT. Residues: CASRLKSHTEAFF.

CDR3 nucleotides: TGTGCCAGCAGTTTCTCAGGGGGTCACGGGCAGTTCTTC. Its translation: CASSFSGGHGQFF. The chain joins TRBV6-2 or TRBV6-3 to TRBJ2-1; 7 bases map to TRBD1. CDR1 and CDR2 (germline): MNHEY, SVGEGT. V lost 4 bases to trimming and J lost 12 bases; unmatched junction nucleotides: 9. This CDR3 comprises 13 residues.

This clonotype was seen ten or more times. The rearrangement joins TRBV12-3 or TRBV12-4 to TRBJ1-2, with D unclear. V lost 7 bases and J lost 0, with 15 bases in between. The CDR3 contains 15 residues. The CDR3: CASTLSAGANYGYTF. The DNA of the CDR3 is TGTGCCAGCACCTTGAGTGCAGGAGCTAACTATGGCTACACCTTC.